Sequencing of this T cell receptor beta chain was carried out in a study of shared clonotypes between healthy human individuals. Only CD45RO-negative cells positively selected for CCR7 counted as naive CD8 cells, so terminally differentiated effector memory CD45RA+ cells were excluded. The CDR3 length is 14 residues. The V end lost 4 bases, the J end lost 4 bases, and 17 bases lay between the germline ends. Germline CDR1 and CDR2: GTSNPN and SVGIG (reference sequence). TCRdb keeps only in-frame clones here, not all; method: immunoSEQ multiplex PCR. The sample includes about 2.1 million clones, over 85% of them seen just once.

This receptor was taken from a man in his late teens or twenties in good health. Some clones in this sample may be carry-over from other donors' samples. The rearrangement uses TRBV30 and TRBJ2-7; unclear D gene. The sample comprised naive CD8+ T cells from PBMCs. CDR3 bases: TGTGCCTGGACCCTCCCTCTCAAGGAGTACGAGCAGTACTTC. Translated: CAWTLPLKEYEQYF.